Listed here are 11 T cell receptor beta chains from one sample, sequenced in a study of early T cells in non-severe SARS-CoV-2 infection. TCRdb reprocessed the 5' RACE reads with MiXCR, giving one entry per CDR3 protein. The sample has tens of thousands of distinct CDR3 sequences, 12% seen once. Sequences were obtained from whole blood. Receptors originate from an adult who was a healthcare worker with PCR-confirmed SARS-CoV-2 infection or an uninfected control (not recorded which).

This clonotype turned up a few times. This CDR3 reads CASSFGEDRGQETQYF. In DNA form, the CDR3 reads TGTGCCAGCAGCTTCGGTGAAGACAGGGGCCAAGAGACCCAGTACTTC. The J gene is TRBJ2-5, the V gene TRBV13; 8 nucleotides match TRBD1. The ends lost 3 bases at V and 1 base at J; junction bases unmatched: 7. The CDR3 runs 16 residues. Germline CDR1 PRHDT, CDR2 FYEKMQ (reference sequence).

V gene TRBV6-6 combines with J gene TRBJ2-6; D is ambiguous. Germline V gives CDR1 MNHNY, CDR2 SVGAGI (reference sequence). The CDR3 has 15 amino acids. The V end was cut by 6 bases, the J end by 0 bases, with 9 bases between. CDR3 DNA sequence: TGTGCCAGCAGGGAACAGCTCTCTGGGGCCAACGTCCTGACTTTC. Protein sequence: CASREQLSGANVLTF.

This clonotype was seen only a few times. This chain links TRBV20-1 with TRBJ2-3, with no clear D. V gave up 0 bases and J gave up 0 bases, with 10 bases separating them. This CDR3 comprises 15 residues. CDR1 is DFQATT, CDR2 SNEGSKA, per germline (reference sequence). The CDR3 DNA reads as TGCAGTGCTAGAGATCCCCGCGCCAGCACAGATACGCAGTATTTT. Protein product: CSARDPRASTDTQYF.

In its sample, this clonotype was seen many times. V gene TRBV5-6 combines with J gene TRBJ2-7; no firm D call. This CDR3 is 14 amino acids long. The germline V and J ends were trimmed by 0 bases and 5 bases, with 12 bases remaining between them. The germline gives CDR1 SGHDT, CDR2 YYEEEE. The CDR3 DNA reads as TGTGCCAGCAGCTTGGTGTTTAGACTGGACGAGCAGTACTTC. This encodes CASSLVFRLDEQYF. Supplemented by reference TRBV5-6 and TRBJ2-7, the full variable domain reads DAGVTQSPTHLIKTRGQQVTLRCSPKSGHDTVSWYQQALGQGPQFIFQYYEEEERQRGNFPDRFSGHQFPNYSSELNVNALLLGDSALYLCASSLVFRLDEQYFGPGTRLTVT.

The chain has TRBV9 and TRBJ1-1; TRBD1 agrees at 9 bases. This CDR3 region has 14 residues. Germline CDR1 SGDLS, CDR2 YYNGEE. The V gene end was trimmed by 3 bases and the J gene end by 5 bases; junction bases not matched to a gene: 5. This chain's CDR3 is CASSGGQGITEAFF. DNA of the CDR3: TGTGCCAGCAGCGGGGGACAGGGTATAACTGAAGCTTTCTTT.

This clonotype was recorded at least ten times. This CDR3 reads CASTAVVTLGYTF. DNA of the CDR3: TGTGCCAGCACCGCAGTGGTCACGCTTGGCTACACCTTC. V is TRBV2 and J is TRBJ1-2, with D unclear. This CDR3 region has 13 residues. Trimming left V 7 bases short and J 7 bases short, with 16 bases between. Germline values: CDR1 SNHLY, CDR2 FYNNEI.

This CDR3 is CASRPTPAHYEQYF. CDR3 DNA: TGTGCCAGCAGGCCCACTCCAGCCCACTACGAGCAGTACTTC. The genes are TRBV11-2 and TRBJ2-7; D remains unclear. Looked up from germline, CDR1 is SGHAT and CDR2 is FQNNGV. Trimming pared 6 bases from V and 3 bases from J, leaving 15 bases between. CDR3 size: 14 residues.

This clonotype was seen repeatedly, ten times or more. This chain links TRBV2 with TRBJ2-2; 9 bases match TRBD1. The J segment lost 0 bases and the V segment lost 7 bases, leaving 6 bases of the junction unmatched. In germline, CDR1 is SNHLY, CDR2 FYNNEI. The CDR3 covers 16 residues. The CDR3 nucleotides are TGTGCCAGCACCGACAGGGGGTCTGCGAACACCGGGGAGCTGTTTTTT. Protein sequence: CASTDRGSANTGELFF.

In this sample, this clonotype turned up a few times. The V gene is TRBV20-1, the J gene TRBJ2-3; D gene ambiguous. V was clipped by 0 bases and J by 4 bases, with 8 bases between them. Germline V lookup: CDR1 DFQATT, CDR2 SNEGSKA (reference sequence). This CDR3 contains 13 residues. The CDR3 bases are TGCAGTGCTAGAGAGAAAGTAGCAGATACGCAGTATTTT. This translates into CSAREKVADTQYF.

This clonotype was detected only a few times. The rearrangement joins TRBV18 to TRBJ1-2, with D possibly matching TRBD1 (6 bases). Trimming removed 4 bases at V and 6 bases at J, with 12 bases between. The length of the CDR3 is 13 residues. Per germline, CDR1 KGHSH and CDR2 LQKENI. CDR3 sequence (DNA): TGTGCCAGCTCACTCTTGGGGGCGGATGGCTACACCTTC. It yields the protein CASSLLGADGYTF.

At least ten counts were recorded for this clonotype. This chain's CDR3 is CASSETGRLNEQFF. CDR3 coding DNA: TGCGCCAGCAGTGAGACAGGGCGTTTGAATGAGCAGTTCTTC. The V and J genes are TRBV5-1 and TRBJ2-1; 7 positions match TRBD1. The CDR3 totals 14 residues. Germline lookup yields CDR1 SGHRS and CDR2 YFSETQ. V dropped 5 bases and J dropped 7; count of bases not matched to a gene: 9.